The 15 T cell receptor beta chains reported below all come from one sample, sequenced in a study of T cells after yellow fever vaccination. One entry per CDR3 protein results from TCRdb running MiXCR on the 5' RACE reads. The data show about 160,000 distinct CDR3 sequences, 6% to 7.5% seen once. Sequencing was performed on CD4+ T cells sorted from PBMCs, taken 5 to 6 days after the first yellow fever vaccination. The source is a young man who received the YFV17D yellow fever vaccine.

This clonotype was seen ten or more times. The chain uses TRBV18 and TRBJ2-3; D possibly corresponds to TRBD1 (6 bases). Deletions cut 5 bases from V and 5 bases from J, with 17 bases between. The CDR3 totals 15 residues. Germline CDR1 reads KGHSH; CDR2 reads LQKENI. In DNA form, the CDR3 reads TGTGCCAGCTCAACAACAGGGTCAACCCGAGATACGCAGTATTTT. Translating gives CASSTTGSTRDTQYF.

The CDR3 bases are TGTGCCAGTAGGCGGGACCCAAGCTCTGGAAACACCATATATTTT. Translated, it gives CASRRDPSSGNTIYF. This chain uses TRBV19 with TRBJ1-3, with TRBD1 as a possible D gene (5 bases). V was clipped by 6 bases and J by 0 bases, with 12 bases between them. The CDR3 extends over 15 amino acids. Germline V gene lookup returns CDR1 LNHDA and CDR2 SQIVND (reference sequence).

CDR3 DNA sequence: TGTGCCAGCAGCCCAGAACCCCTTGCTGGGGCCAACGTCCTGACTTTC. Encoded protein: CASSPEPLAGANVLTF. The J gene is TRBJ2-6, the V gene TRBV7-2; D is unresolved. The length of the CDR3 is 16 residues. Trimming cost V 5 bases and J 2 bases, with 13 bases left between them. Germline V gives CDR1 SGHTA, CDR2 FQGNSA.

This clonotype was detected only a few times. The rearrangement links TRBV12-3 or TRBV12-4 to TRBJ1-1; 11 nucleotides align to TRBD1. The CDR3 sequence is 14 residues long. Trimming removed 7 bases from V and 4 bases from J; junction bases left unmatched: 5. CDR3 sequence reads: CASTTGQGVTEAFF. The CDR3 DNA follows: TGTGCCAGCACCACGGGACAGGGGGTCACTGAAGCTTTCTTT.

This clonotype was seen at least ten times. V is TRBV20-1 and J is TRBJ2-1; 8 positions match TRBD1. Looked up from germline, CDR1 is DFQATT and CDR2 is SNEGSKA (reference sequence). The CDR3 is 16 residues long. With 2 bases clipped from V and 3 bases from J, the junction kept 9 bases outside the gene matches. This chain's CDR3 is CSARPADREGYNEQFF. In DNA form, the CDR3 reads TGCAGTGCTAGACCCGCGGACAGGGAAGGCTACAATGAGCAGTTCTTC.

This clonotype has ten or more counts. The chain combines TRBV24-1 with TRBJ2-1, with D unresolved. Deletions cut 4 bases from V and 6 bases from J, with 6 bases between. Germline-derived CDR1 and CDR2 are KGHDR and SFDVKD. CDR3 length: 12 residues. CDR3 loop: CATSDPLNEQFF. DNA of the CDR3: TGTGCCACCAGTGACCCCCTCAATGAGCAGTTCTTC.

This clonotype was observed at least ten times. The rearrangement links TRBV7-2 to TRBJ2-5; 7 bases map to TRBD1. Germline CDR1 and CDR2: SGHTA and FQGNSA. V trimming: 5 bases; J trimming: 7 bases; junction bases outside the gene matches: 13. The CDR3 extends over 15 amino acids. The CDR3 protein is CASSPSRTGPGTQYF. CDR3 coding DNA: TGTGCCAGCAGCCCGTCCCGGACAGGTCCAGGGACCCAGTACTTC.

This clonotype appeared many times. The V and J genes are TRBV5-1 and TRBJ1-2; D uncertain. This CDR3 region has 13 residues. Trimming pared 4 bases from V and 2 bases from J, leaving 9 bases between. In germline, CDR1 is SGHRS, CDR2 YFSETQ. This chain's CDR3 is CASSEEGNYGYTF. The CDR3 region has the DNA TGCGCCAGCAGCGAGGAGGGAAACTATGGCTACACCTTC.

This clonotype occurred once. A read error is possible here, since a much larger clone lies one base away. J is TRBJ1-4 and V is TRBV12-3 or TRBV12-4, with D perhaps TRBD1 (5 bases). The ends were cut back, 5 bases at V and 2 bases at J, with 12 bases in the middle. The CDR3 spans 15 residues. CDR3 loop: CASSLQARTNEKLFF. CDR3 nucleotides: TGTGCCAGCAGTCTACAGGCACGGACTAATGAAAAACTGTTTTTT.

This clonotype appeared many times. V and J are TRBV7-2 and TRBJ2-6, with a weak D call TRBD2 (6 bases). Germline V gene lookup returns CDR1 SGHTA and CDR2 FQGNSA. V dropped 5 bases and J dropped 6 bases, with 11 bases sitting between them. The CDR3 totals 14 residues. The CDR3 sequence is CASSRTTEANVLTF. Here the CDR3 DNA reads TGTGCCAGCAGCAGGACTACTGAGGCCAACGTCCTGACTTTC.

The rearrangement uses TRBV15 and TRBJ2-3; perhaps TRBD2 as D (5 bases). The germline V gene encodes CDR1 LNHNV and CDR2 YYDKDF (reference sequence). V was cut by 5 bases and J by 11 bases, with 8 bases left in between. The CDR3 covers 10 residues. CDR3: CATSAGRQYF. CDR3 bases: TGTGCCACCAGCGCGGGTAGGCAGTATTTT.

This clonotype has ten or more counts. The genes are TRBV7-2 and TRBJ2-5, with unresolved D. The CDR3 consists of 13 residues. The germline gives CDR1 SGHTA, CDR2 FQGNSA. Trimming took off 5 bases at V and 3 bases at J, with 10 bases between the two ends. DNA for the CDR3: TGTGCCAGCAGCCCGGAACTTAAAGAGACCCAGTACTTC. Its protein is CASSPELKETQYF. Combining the CDR3 with reference TRBV7-2 and TRBJ2-5 gives the whole variable domain GAGVSQSPSNKVTEKGKDVELRCDPISGHTALYWYRQSLGQGLEFLIYFQGNSAPDKSGLPSDRFSAERTGGSVSTLTIQRTQQEDSAVYLCASSPELKETQYFGPGTRLLVL.

This clonotype came up many times. One end of the junction does not line up with germline, which may come from a read error. The chain has TRBV5-1 and TRBJ1-4; no definite D call. This CDR3 has 15 amino acids. Germline values: CDR1 SGHRS, CDR2 YFSETQ. CDR3 in amino acids: CASSLAGATNEKLFF. CDR3 nucleotide sequence: TGTGCCAGCAGCTTGGCTGGGGCAACTAATGAAAAACTGTTTTTT.

The sample holds a few counts of this clonotype. The chain joins TRBV10-3 to TRBJ1-1; weak D call: TRBD1 (5 bases). V was clipped by 2 bases and J by 6 bases, with 16 bases between them. Germline CDR1 ENHRY, CDR2 SYGVKD. The CDR3 is 15 residues long. The DNA of the CDR3 is TGTGCCATCAGTGAGAGAGGCAGGGTGGTGTCTGAAGCTTTCTTT. It yields the protein CAISERGRVVSEAFF.

This clonotype was picked up many times. This chain joins TRBV5-1 and TRBJ1-5, with D possibly matching TRBD1 (6 bases). Looked up from germline, CDR1 is SGHRS and CDR2 is YFSETQ. V shed 4 bases and J shed 3 bases, with 11 bases lying between them. The CDR3 is 14 amino acids. The CDR3 sequence: CASSAAGDNQPQHF. The CDR3 bases are TGCGCCAGCAGCGCGGCAGGGGACAATCAGCCCCAGCATTTT. The full variable domain, in which reference TRBV5-1 and TRBJ1-5 provide the parts outside the CDR3, is KAGVTQTPRYLIKTRGQQVTLSCSPISGHRSVSWYQQTPGQGLQFLFEYFSETQRNKGNFPGRFSGRQFSNSRSEMNVSTLELGDSALYLCASSAAGDNQPQHFGDGTRLSIL.